These 10 T cell receptor beta chains share one sample of origin, sequenced in a study of siplizumab effects on memory and regulatory T cells. Profiling relied on immunoSEQ multiplex PCR, and the TCRdb table lists in-frame clones only, not all of them. The sample contains more than 95,000 clones, over 90% of which appear only once. The sequenced sample consisted of Tregs sorted from blood. These receptors all come from a human donor in good health.

The chain employs TRBV5-5 and TRBJ2-7, with D possibly being TRBD2 (6 bases). V gave up 4 bases and J gave up 2 bases, with 16 bases separating them. Germline V gene lookup returns CDR1 SGHKS and CDR2 YYEKEE (reference sequence). The CDR3 length is 15 residues. The CDR3, as DNA: TGTGCCAGCAGCCCGGAGGGGACGGCAGCCTACGAGCAGTACTTC. Amino acids: CASSPEGTAAYEQYF. Full variable domain (rest looked up from reference TRBV5-5 and TRBJ2-7): DAGVTQSPTHLIKTRGQQVTLRCSPISGHKSVSWYQQVLGQGPQFIFQYYEKEERGRGNFPDRFSARQFPNYSSELNVNALLLGDSALYLCASSPEGTAAYEQYFGPGTRLTVT.

The table lists this clone with a count of one. The chain combines TRBV2 with TRBJ1-4; D gene unclear. Germline V gives CDR1 SNHLY, CDR2 FYNNEI. The V gene lost 7 bases and the J gene lost 8 bases, with 17 bases spanning the gap. This CDR3 is 14 amino acids long. The CDR3: CASNVLGRSEKLFF. The DNA of the CDR3 is TGTGCCAGCAACGTTTTAGGGCGAAGCGAAAAACTGTTTTTT.

The rearrangement uses TRBV29-1 and TRBJ2-6; 8 bases agree with TRBD1. Germline-derived CDR1 and CDR2 are SQVTM and ANQGSEA. The CDR3 sequence is 17 residues long. V trimming: 5 bases; J trimming: 1 base; junction bases outside the gene matches: 10. CDR3 residues: CSVRFSQGASGANVLTF. For the CDR3, the DNA is TGCAGCGTTCGCTTCTCCCAGGGGGCTTCTGGGGCCAACGTCCTGACTTTC.

This sequence joins TRBV11-1 and TRBJ1-1; no clear D. The germline CDR1 and CDR2 sequences are SGHAT and FQDESV (reference sequence). There are 14 residues in the CDR3. Deletions cut 1 base from V and 0 bases from J, with 6 bases between. CDR3 DNA sequence: TGTGCCAGCAGCTTAGACCCGTTGAACACTGAAGCTTTCTTT. This sequence encodes CASSLDPLNTEAFF.

This chain connects TRBV9 to TRBJ1-3, with unresolved D. From germline, CDR1 is SGDLS and CDR2 YYNGEE. The CDR3 is 17 residues long. Trimming pared 0 bases from V and 0 bases from J, leaving 13 bases between. The DNA for the CDR3 is TGTGCCAGCAGCGTAGTGGGCAGCAAGAGCTCTGGAAACACCATATATTTT. As protein: CASSVVGSKSSGNTIYF.

The rearrangement links TRBV15 to TRBJ2-2; a possible D gene is TRBD2 (6 bases). V was clipped by 5 bases and J by 7 bases, with 14 bases between them. Germline CDR1 LNHNV, CDR2 YYDKDF (reference sequence). The CDR3 extends over 14 amino acids. CDR3 bases: TGTGCCACCAGCCTGGGGCGGGGTGTCGGGGAGCTGTTTTTT. Its translation: CATSLGRGVGELFF. Using reference TRBV15 and TRBJ2-2 for the parts outside the CDR3, the full variable domain is DAMVIQNPRYQVTQFGKPVTLSCSQTLNHNVMYWYQQKSSQAPKLLFHYYDKDFNNEADTPDNFQSRRPNTSFCFLDIRSPGLGDTAMYLCATSLGRGVGELFFGEGSRLTVL.

The rearrangement links TRBV28 to TRBJ2-3; 7 nucleotides agree with TRBD1. Trimming took 4 bases from V and 1 from J; bases not matched to a gene: 2. From germline, CDR1 is MDHEN and CDR2 SYDVKM. CDR3 length: 14 residues. The CDR3 sequence: CASSSGQGTDTQYF. Written as DNA, the CDR3 is TGTGCCAGCAGTTCTGGACAGGGCACAGATACGCAGTATTTT.

The chain is built from TRBV19 and TRBJ2-5; unclear D gene. Per the germline V gene, CDR1 is LNHDA and CDR2 is SQIVND (reference sequence). This CDR3 has 13 residues. V lost 3 bases and J 5 bases, leaving 10 bases between the germline ends. CDR3 nucleotides: TGTGCCAGTAGTATCAGACATGGGGAGACCCAGTACTTC. Amino acids: CASSIRHGETQYF.

The gene calls are TRBV19 and TRBJ1-2; D is undetermined. Looked up from germline, CDR1 is LNHDA and CDR2 is SQIVND (reference sequence). Trimming removed 5 bases from V and 4 bases from J, with 14 bases in between. This CDR3 has 14 amino acids. The DNA of the CDR3 is TGTGCCAGTAGTCCCACAGAGAGGGCCTATGGCTACACCTTC. Translating gives CASSPTERAYGYTF.

The V call is TRBV20-1, the J call TRBJ1-2; D is unresolved. The germline V and J ends were trimmed by 3 bases and 8 bases, with 10 bases remaining between them. The CDR3 is 11 amino acids. Germline V gene lookup returns CDR1 DFQATT and CDR2 SNEGSKA (reference sequence). CDR3 coding DNA: TGCAGTGCTAGTCCGGGGAAAGGCTACACCTTC. Translation: CSASPGKGYTF.